The clone carrying this T cell receptor beta chain is judged medium-sized. The antigen is unknown. The entry originates in a study of vaccination and CD4 T cells after COVID-19. Sample time point: late sampling 161 to 241 days after vaccination in a few convalescent patients. Treatment of the sample: roughly 11-day PBMC culture with coronavirus spike peptide pools or control peptides (ViraFEST assay). The PCR-positive dates, March through December 2020, came before the US Alpha, Beta and Delta variants. The Oncomine TCR Beta short-read assay was applied to DNA of cultured CD4+ T cells. TCRdb recomputed calls from the PCR reads with MiXCR, one row per CDR3 protein. The sample contains 20,000 to 25,000 distinct CDR3 sequences, 35% of which appear only once. General study findings and limits: In convalescent patients, 304 of 307 vaccine-specific clones were spike mono-reactive.

The TCR originated in a human donor who had recovered from COVID-19. The input for sequencing was CD4+ T cells from blood, cultured in vitro, taken about 7 months after SARS-CoV-2 vaccination.

DNA for the CDR3: TGTGCCAGCAGTCAGGGGGCATGGGAGACCCAGTACTTC. This gives the protein CASSQGAWETQYF. The V call is TRBV7-3, the J call TRBJ2-5; 8 bases are shared with TRBD1. CDR1 and CDR2 from the germline V gene are SGHTA and FQGTGA. The CDR3 consists of 13 residues. Unmatched junction bases numbered 5, after V lost 6 bases and J lost 5 bases.